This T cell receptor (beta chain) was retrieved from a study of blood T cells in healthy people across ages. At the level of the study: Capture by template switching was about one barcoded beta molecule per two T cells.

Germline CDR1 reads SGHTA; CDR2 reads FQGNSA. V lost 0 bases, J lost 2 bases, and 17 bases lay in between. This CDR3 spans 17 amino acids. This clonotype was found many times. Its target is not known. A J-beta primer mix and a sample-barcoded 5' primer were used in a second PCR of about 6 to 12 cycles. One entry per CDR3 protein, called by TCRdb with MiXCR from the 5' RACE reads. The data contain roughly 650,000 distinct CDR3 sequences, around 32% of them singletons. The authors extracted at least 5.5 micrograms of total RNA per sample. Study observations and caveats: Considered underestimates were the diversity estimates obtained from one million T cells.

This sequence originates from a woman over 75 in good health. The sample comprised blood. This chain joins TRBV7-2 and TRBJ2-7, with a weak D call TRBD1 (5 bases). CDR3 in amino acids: CASSLAGRGFYPYEQYF. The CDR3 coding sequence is TGTGCCAGCAGCTTAGCGGGGCGTGGGTTCTATCCCTACGAGCAGTACTTC.